Listed below are T cell receptor beta chains from one sample, sequenced in a study of cytomegalovirus exposure and HLA in healthy donors. Profiling relied on immunoSEQ multiplex PCR, and the TCRdb table lists in-frame clones only, not all of them. The data show almost 95,000 clones, with 69% seen just once and roughly 2.6% held by the top ten. Input material: PBMCs. The receptors were sampled from a man aged 45 to 65 in good health and CMV-seronegative. CDR3s leave out the opening cysteine and the closing phenylalanine or tryptophan. D genes are given only for firm matches.

D gene: -
V gene: TRBV18
CDR3 protein: ASSPIRGETQY

D gene: -
V gene: TRBV28
CDR3 protein: ASSLREMSEKLF

D gene: -
V gene: TRBV5-1
CDR3 protein: ASSLVQGGQPQH

D gene: TRBD1
V gene: TRBV6-1
CDR3 protein: ASSEWTGAFGYT

D gene: -
V gene: TRBV6-1
CDR3 protein: ASSEIPFYEQY

D gene: TRBD1
V gene: TRBV2
CDR3 protein: ASSEAGWTGHNGYT

D gene: TRBD1
V gene: TRBV7-3
CDR3 protein: ASSSGQGRGTEAF

D gene: TRBD1
V gene: TRBV6-5
CDR3 protein: ASRDRAGQPQH

D gene: TRBD1
V gene: TRBV6-1
CDR3 protein: ASSWDRNYGYT

D gene: -
V gene: TRBV29-1
CDR3 protein: SAIIGTRPSTDTQY

D gene: -
V gene: TRBV9
CDR3 protein: ASSVGAHNYNEQF

D gene: TRBD2
V gene: TRBV9
CDR3 protein: ASSPTSGVNTGELF

D gene: -
V gene: TRBV5-8
CDR3 protein: ASSSSGRGANYGYT

D gene: TRBD1
V gene: TRBV29-1
CDR3 protein: SVDRGVMNTEAF

D gene: -
V gene: TRBV4-2
CDR3 protein: ASSQDQLRNTEAF

D gene: -
V gene: TRBV29-1
CDR3 protein: SVEGPPDMNTEAF

D gene: TRBD1
V gene: TRBV4-3
CDR3 protein: ASSQVVSQGAETQY

D gene: -
V gene: TRBV29-1
CDR3 protein: SVEGFRGADTQY

D gene: -
V gene: TRBV29-1
CDR3 protein: SVGRANVLT

D gene: TRBD1
V gene: TRBV28
CDR3 protein: ASTGGWVQPQH

D gene: TRBD2
V gene: TRBV18
CDR3 protein: ASSSGTSGSWNEQF

D gene: -
V gene: TRBV30
CDR3 protein: AWSASGSSNQPQH

D gene: -
V gene: TRBV7-3
CDR3 protein: ASSPIRGGNVLT

D gene: -
V gene: TRBV5-1
CDR3 protein: ASSLDGGRFYEQY

D gene: TRBD1
V gene: TRBV27
CDR3 protein: ASSLQGTDHYGYT

D gene: TRBD1
V gene: TRBV9
CDR3 protein: ASSKGQPNTEAF

D gene: -
V gene: TRBV30
CDR3 protein: AWSGSRRSEGYDTEAF

D gene: TRBD2
V gene: TRBV14
CDR3 protein: ASSQSRLAGIYNEQF

D gene: TRBD1
V gene: TRBV6-4
CDR3 protein: ASSSQGDTEAF

D gene: -
V gene: TRBV4-3
CDR3 protein: ASSLEVSFYNEQF

D gene: TRBD1
V gene: TRBV11-2
CDR3 protein: ASSLGGQGETQY

D gene: -
V gene: TRBV5-6
CDR3 protein: ASSLVSYGYT

D gene: TRBD2
V gene: TRBV15
CDR3 protein: ATSVGLVNEQF

D gene: -
V gene: TRBV6-1
CDR3 protein: ARTLGAL

D gene: TRBD1
V gene: TRBV19
CDR3 protein: ASSTAGQGLDEQF

D gene: -
V gene: TRBV12-1
CDR3 protein: ASSTSATDTDTQY

D gene: -
V gene: TRBV11-2
CDR3 protein: ASSPRSGEEAF

D gene: -
V gene: TRBV10-3
CDR3 protein: AINAVAGRADTQY

D gene: -
V gene: TRBV28
CDR3 protein: ASSLGAALLGYT

D gene: -
V gene: TRBV29-1
CDR3 protein: SVERFQGGAF

D gene: -
V gene: TRBV7-2
CDR3 protein: ASSPLVGAIEKLF

D gene: -
V gene: TRBV5-1
CDR3 protein: ASSLRNRVDTQY

D gene: TRBD2
V gene: TRBV5-1
CDR3 protein: ASSLTSGGPYQETQY

D gene: -
V gene: TRBV7-2
CDR3 protein: ASSLGGGGGQPQH

D gene: TRBD2
V gene: TRBV30
CDR3 protein: AWSWGGEQF

D gene: -
V gene: TRBV4-2
CDR3 protein: ASSQDLGRGKEKLF

D gene: -
V gene: TRBV5-1
CDR3 protein: ASSLASNTEAF

D gene: TRBD1
V gene: TRBV5-1
CDR3 protein: ASSLGPRTGRTEAF

D gene: -
V gene: TRBV6-1
CDR3 protein: ASSESGGRQPQH

D gene: TRBD2
V gene: TRBV10-3
CDR3 protein: AIQRDLQETQY

D gene: -
V gene: TRBV7-6
CDR3 protein: ASSLAPLGERAF

D gene: TRBD2
V gene: TRBV7-3
CDR3 protein: ASRAGSSGGLYEQY

D gene: -
V gene: TRBV30
CDR3 protein: AWSPGALGLNTGELF